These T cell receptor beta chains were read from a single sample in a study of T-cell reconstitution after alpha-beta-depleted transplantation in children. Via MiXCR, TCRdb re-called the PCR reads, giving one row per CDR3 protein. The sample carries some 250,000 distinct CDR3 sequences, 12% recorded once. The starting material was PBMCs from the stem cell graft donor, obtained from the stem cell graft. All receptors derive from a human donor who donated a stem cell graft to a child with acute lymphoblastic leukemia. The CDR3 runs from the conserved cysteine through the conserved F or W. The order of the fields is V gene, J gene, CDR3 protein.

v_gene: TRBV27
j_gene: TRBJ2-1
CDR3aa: CASSLDGDEQFF

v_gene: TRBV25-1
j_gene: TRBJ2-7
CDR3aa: CASSLTSGVTYEQYF

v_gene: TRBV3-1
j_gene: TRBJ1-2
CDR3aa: CASSHQGTANYGYTF

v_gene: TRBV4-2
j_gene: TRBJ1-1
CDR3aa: CASSQVHRATEAFF

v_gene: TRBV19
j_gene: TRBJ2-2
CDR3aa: CASSMARLASRELFF

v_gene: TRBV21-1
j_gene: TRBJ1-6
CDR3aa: CASSKSAWGDNSPLHF

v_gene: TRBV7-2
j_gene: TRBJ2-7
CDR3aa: CASSWKGSYEQYF

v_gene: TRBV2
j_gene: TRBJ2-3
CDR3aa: CASSGPRGRTQYF

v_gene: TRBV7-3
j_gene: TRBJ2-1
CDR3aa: CASSPRYRQASLKKAYNEQFF

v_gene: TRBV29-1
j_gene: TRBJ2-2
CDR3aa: CSVDGGRNTGELFF

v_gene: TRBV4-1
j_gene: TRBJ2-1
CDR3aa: CASSRGGRNNEQFF

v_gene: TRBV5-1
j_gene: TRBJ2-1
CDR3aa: CASSRGLAGVVEQFF

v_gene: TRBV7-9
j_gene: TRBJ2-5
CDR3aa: CASSLAVGGQETQYF

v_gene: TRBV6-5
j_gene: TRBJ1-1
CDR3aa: CASSYSSEAFF

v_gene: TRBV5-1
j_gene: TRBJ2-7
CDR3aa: CASSGRLGSTHEQYF

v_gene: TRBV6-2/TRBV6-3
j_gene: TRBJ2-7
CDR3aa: CAGGRTVYEQYF

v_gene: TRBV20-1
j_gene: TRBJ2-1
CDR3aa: CSAALLPGLAGGEVNEQFF

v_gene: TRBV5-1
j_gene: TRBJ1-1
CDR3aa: CASSPRQAANTEAFF

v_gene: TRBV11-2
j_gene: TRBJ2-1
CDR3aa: CASSLAGVVSYNEQFF

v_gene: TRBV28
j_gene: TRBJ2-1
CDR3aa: CASSSGTGLAGGWSYNEQFF

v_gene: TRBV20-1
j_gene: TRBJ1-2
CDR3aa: CSARDGSGGYGYTF

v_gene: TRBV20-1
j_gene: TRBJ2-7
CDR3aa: CSARVPGQNYEQYF

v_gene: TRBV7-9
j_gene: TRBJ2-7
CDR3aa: CASSGWDPRPEQYF

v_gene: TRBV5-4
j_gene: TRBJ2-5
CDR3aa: CASSLDGRGEETQYF

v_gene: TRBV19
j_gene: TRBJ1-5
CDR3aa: CASSIGAVGNQPQHF

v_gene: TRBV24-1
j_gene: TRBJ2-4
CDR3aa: CATSDSRTGSGAKNIQYF

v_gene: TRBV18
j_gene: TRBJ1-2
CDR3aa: CASSPRGGASLYGYTF

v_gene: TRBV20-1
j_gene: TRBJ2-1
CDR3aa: CSAPREGSSYNEQFF

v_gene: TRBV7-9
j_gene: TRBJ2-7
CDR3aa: CASSPKDIKPYEQYF

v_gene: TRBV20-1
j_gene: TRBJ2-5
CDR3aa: CSARDRVQETQYF

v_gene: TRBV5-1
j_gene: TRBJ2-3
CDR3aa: CASSLAGQMDTQYF

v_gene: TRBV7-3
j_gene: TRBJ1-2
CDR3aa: CASSPMTGEGYTF

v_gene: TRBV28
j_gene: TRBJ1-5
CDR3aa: CASRLDNQPQHF

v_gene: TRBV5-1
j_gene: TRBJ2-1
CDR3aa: CASSGSGDDNEQFF

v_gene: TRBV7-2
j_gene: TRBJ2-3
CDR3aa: CASSLVGVLSTDTQYF

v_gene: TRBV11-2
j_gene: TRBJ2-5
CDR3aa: CASSSGGGQETQYF

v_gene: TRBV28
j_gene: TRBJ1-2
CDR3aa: CASSFLRGQSYGYTF

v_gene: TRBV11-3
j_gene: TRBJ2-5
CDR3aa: CASSLGGLAEETQYF

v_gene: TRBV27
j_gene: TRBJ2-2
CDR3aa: CASSFLGTGELFF

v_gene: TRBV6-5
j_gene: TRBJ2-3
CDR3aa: CASSYSKVTDTQYF

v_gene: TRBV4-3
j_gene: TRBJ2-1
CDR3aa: CASSQDRATLSNEQFF

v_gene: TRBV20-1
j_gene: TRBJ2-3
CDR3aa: CSASGGRRPDTQYF

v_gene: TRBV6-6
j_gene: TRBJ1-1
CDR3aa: CASRSGGSTEAFF